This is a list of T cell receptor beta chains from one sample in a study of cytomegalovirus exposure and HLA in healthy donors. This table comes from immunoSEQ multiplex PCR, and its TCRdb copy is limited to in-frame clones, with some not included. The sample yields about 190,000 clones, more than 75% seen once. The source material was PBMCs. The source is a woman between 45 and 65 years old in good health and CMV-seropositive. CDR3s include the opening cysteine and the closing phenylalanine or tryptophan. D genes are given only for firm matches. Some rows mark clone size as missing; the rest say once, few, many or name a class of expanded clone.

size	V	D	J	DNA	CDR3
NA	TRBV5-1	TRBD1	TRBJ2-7	TGCGCCAGTCGAACCGGCGGGGGACAGGGCTCCTACGAGCAGTACTTC	CASRTGGGQGSYEQYF
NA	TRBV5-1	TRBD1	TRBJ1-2	TGCGCCAGCAGCGGACAGGGGGTTGGCTACACCTTC	CASSGQGVGYTF
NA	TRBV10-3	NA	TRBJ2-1	TGTGCCATCAGTGAGTCGGATGGGCGGGGCGCCAGTTTTCGACAGTTCTTC	CAISESDGRGASFRQFF
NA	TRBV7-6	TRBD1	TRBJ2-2	TGTGCCAGCAGCTTACAGGGGGCCATGAACACCGGGGAGCTGTTTTTT	CASSLQGAMNTGELFF
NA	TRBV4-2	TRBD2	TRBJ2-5	TGTGCCAGCAGCCCCACCTGGGAAGCGGGGGGGCCTGGGACCCAGTACTTC	CASSPTWEAGGPGTQYF
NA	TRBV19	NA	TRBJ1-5	TGTGCCAGTAGTATTGACACGGGAAGGAATCAGCCCCAGCATTTT	CASSIDTGRNQPQHF
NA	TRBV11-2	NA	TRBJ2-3	TGTGCCAGCAGCTTCGACGGACAGCTAACCACAGATACGCAGTATTTT	CASSFDGQLTTDTQYF
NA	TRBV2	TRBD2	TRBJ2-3	TGTGCCAGTGATCTACGGGGGGGCACAGATACGCAGTATTTT	CASDLRGGTDTQYF
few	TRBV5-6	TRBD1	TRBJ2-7	TGTGCCAGCAGCTTGGGTTATACACAGGGGCCTTACTACGAGCAGTACTTC	CASSLGYTQGPYYEQYF
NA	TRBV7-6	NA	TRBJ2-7	TGTGCCAGCAGCTTAGTAAGTAGCTCGGCATCAGGGAGGAACGAGCAGTACTTC	CASSLVSSSASGRNEQYF
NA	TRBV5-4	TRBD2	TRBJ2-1	TGTGCCAGCTCAACCTGGGAGGGCTCCTACAATGAGCAGTTCTTC	CASSTWEGSYNEQFF
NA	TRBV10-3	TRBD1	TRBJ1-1	TGTGCCATCAGGGACAGGGAGAACACTGAAGCTTTCTTT	CAIRDRENTEAFF
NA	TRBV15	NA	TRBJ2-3	TGTGCCACCAGCGGGGGGCCGGCGGGGGTATCAGATACGCAGTATTTT	CATSGGPAGVSDTQYF
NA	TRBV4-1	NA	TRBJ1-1	TGCGCCAGCAGCCAAGTTACGGGAATGAACACTGAAGCTTTCTTT	CASSQVTGMNTEAFF
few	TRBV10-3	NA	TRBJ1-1	TGTGCCATCAGTGACGACATCGGCCGGAACACTGAAGCTTTCTTT	CAISDDIGRNTEAFF
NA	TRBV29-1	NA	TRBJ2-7	TGCAGCGTTGGCGGGGCCTACGAGCAGTACTTC	CSVGGAYEQYF
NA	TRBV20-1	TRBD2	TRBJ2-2	TGCAGTGCTGGGACTAGTAGGGAGCTGTTTTTT	CSAGTSRELFF
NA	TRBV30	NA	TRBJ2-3	TGTGCCCGGGCCTTGGGGGGGGGCGTAGATACGCAGTATTTT	CARALGGGVDTQYF
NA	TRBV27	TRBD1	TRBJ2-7	TGTGCCAGCAGTTTATCGAACAGGGGGGACTACGAGCAGTACTTC	CASSLSNRGDYEQYF
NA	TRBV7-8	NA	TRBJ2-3	TGTGCCAGCAGCTTAGGGACAGCTAGCACAGATACGCAGTATTTT	CASSLGTASTDTQYF
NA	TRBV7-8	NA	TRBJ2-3	TGTGCCAGCAGCTTAGTTCAGAAAGCAGATACGCAGTATTTT	CASSLVQKADTQYF